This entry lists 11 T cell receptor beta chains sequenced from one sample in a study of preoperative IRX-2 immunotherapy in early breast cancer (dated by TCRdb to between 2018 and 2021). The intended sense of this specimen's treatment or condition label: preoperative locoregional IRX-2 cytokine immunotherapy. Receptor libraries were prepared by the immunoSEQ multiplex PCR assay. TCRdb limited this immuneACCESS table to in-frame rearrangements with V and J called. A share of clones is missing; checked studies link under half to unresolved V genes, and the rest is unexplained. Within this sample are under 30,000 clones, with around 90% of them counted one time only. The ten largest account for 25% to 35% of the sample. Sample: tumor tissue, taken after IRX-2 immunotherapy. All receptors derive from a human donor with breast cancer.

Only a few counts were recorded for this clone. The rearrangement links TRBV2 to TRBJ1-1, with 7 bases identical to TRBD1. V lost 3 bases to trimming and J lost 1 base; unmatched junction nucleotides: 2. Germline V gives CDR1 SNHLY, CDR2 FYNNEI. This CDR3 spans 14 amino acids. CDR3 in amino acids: CASSDRQGNTEAFF. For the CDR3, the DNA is TGTGCCAGCAGTGACCGACAGGGGAACACTGAAGCTTTCTTT.

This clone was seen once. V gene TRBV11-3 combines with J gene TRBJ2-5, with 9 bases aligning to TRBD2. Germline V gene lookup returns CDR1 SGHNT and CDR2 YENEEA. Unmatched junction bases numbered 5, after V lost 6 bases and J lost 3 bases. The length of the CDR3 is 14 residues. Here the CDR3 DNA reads TGTGCCAGCAGGTTGGCTAGCGGGGAAGAGACCCAGTACTTC. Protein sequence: CASRLASGEETQYF.

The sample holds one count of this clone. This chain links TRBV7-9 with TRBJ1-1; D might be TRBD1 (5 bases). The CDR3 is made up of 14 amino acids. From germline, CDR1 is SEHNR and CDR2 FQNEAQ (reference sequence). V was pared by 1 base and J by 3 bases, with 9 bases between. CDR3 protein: CASSLDWGDTEAFF. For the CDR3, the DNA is TGTGCCAGCAGCTTAGACTGGGGGGACACTGAAGCTTTCTTT.

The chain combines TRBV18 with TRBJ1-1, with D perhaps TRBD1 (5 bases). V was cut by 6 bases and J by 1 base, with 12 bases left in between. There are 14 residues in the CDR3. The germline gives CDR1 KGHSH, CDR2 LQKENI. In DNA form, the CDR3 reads TGTGCCAGCTCGCAAGGGGACGGGAACACTGAAGCTTTCTTT. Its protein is CASSQGDGNTEAFF.

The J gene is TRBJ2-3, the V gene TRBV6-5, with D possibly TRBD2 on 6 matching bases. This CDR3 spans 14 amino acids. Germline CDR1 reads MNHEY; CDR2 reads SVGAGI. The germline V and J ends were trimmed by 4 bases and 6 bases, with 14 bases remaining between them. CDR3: CASSLEGRADTQYF. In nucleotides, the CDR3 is TGTGCCAGCAGTTTGGAGGGCAGGGCCGATACGCAGTATTTT.

The CDR3 is CASSLSNEAFF. The CDR3 DNA is TGTGCCAGCAGCTTATCCAATGAAGCTTTCTTT. This sequence joins TRBV11-3 and TRBJ1-1; D remains unclear. V lost 2 bases, J lost 7 bases, and 5 bases lay in between. In germline, CDR1 is SGHNT, CDR2 YENEEA. This CDR3 has 11 amino acids.

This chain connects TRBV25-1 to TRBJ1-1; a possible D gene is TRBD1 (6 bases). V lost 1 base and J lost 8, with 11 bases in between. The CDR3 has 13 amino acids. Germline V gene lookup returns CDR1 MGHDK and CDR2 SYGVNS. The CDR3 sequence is CASSELDRKEAFF. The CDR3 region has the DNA TGTGCCAGCAGTGAATTGGACAGAAAGGAAGCTTTCTTT.

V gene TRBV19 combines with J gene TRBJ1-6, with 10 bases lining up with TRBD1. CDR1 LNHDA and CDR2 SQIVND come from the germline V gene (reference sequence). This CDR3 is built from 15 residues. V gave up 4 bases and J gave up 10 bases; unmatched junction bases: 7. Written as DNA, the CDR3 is TGTGCCAGTAGTACCGTAGACAGGGGGCTGTCACCCCTCCACTTT. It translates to CASSTVDRGLSPLHF.

CDR3 in amino acids: CASSGTDGPTEAFF. Written as DNA, the CDR3 is TGTGCCAGCTCAGGGACGGACGGGCCCACTGAAGCTTTCTTT. The chain couples TRBV18 to TRBJ1-1, with a possible D match to TRBD1 (5 bases). Per germline, CDR1 KGHSH and CDR2 LQKENI. The CDR3 extends over 14 amino acids. Between the trimmed V and J ends, which lost 5 bases and 4 bases, there was a span of 14 bases.

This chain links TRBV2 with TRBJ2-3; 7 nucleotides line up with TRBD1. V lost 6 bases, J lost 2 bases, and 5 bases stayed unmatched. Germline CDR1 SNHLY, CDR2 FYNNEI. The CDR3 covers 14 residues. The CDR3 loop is CASSGTAYTDTQYF. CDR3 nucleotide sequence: TGTGCCAGCAGCGGGACAGCTTACACAGATACGCAGTATTTT.

This CDR3 reads CASSFAGRQPQHF. CDR3 sequence (DNA): TGTGCCAGTAGTTTTGCAGGGCGTCAGCCCCAGCATTTT. J is TRBJ1-5 and V is TRBV19; a weak D match, TRBD1 (5 bases). CDR3 length: 13 amino acids. Germline-derived CDR1 and CDR2 are LNHDA and SQIVND (reference sequence). V gave up 5 bases and J gave up 6 bases, with 11 bases separating them. Supplemented by reference TRBV19 and TRBJ1-5, the full variable domain reads DGGITQSPKYLFRKEGQNVTLSCEQNLNHDAMYWYRQDPGQGLRLIYYSQIVNDFQKGDIAEGYSVSREKKESFPLTVTSAQKNPTAFYLCASSFAGRQPQHFGDGTRLSIL.